Sequencing of this T cell receptor (beta chain) was carried out in a study of naive and memory T cell subsets. Study results and caveats: Over 85% of naive TCR sequences appeared only once, unlike memory subsets.

The CDR3 contains 16 residues. V trimming: 2 bases; J trimming: 7 bases; junction bases outside the gene matches: 9. CDR1 is SGHTA, CDR2 FQGNSA, per germline. An equimolar mix of two oligonucleotides served as the beta constant-region primer for TRBC1 and TRBC2. The ligated cDNA underwent four PCR rounds using SP2 and nested alpha and beta constant-region primers. Each CDR3 protein gets one entry after TCRdb re-called the UMI-ligation and nested PCR reads with MiXCR. The sample lists about 2,700 distinct CDR3 sequences; roughly 5% were seen once. This clonotype showed up many times. Antigen specificity is unknown. CMV status came from CD4+ IFNgamma after overnight CMV lysate stimulation. Cells stained for CD3, CD4, CD8, CD45RA and CD27 were sorted into four subsets.

The source of this sequence is a human donor in good health. Sequencing used CD4+ TEMRA cells from blood. Subset indicated: effector memory re-expressing CD45RA, CD45RA+ CD27-. The chain employs TRBV7-2 and TRBJ2-4, with 9 nucleotides matching TRBD2. Here the CDR3 reads CASSLQGGRGVNIQYF. The CDR3 nucleotides read TGTGCCAGCAGCTTACAGGGCGGGAGGGGGGTGAACATTCAGTACTTC.